This T cell receptor beta chain appears in the sequencing data of a study of blood T cell repertoires in COVID-19. Study at large: Nucleic acid was either cDNA or gDNA, and it came from T cells, B-cell-depleted T cells, or PBMCs.

The V end lost 1 base, the J end lost 3 bases, and 7 bases lay between the germline ends. The CDR3 loop spans 14 amino acids. Germline-derived CDR1 and CDR2 are SNHLY and FYNNEI. Profiled with immunoSEQ multiplex PCR; TCRdb holds only in-frame clones, not every one. The sample contains 180,000 or so clones, around 80% of which appear only once. The sample comprised peripheral blood. This chain uses TRBV2 with TRBJ1-5; no clear D. This clonotype was obtained from a woman in her forties with COVID-19, enrolled during active disease. As DNA, the CDR3 is TGTGCCAGCAGTGAAGAACAGAACAATCAGCCCCAGCATTTT. Translating gives CASSEEQNNQPQHF. The whole variable domain, filled in from reference TRBV2 and TRBJ1-5, reads EPEVTQTPSHQVTQMGQEVILRCVPISNHLYFYWYRQILGQKVEFLVSFYNNEISEKSEIFDDQFSVERPDGSNFTLKIRSTKLEDSAMYFCASSEEQNNQPQHFGDGTRLSIL.